Sequencing of this T cell receptor beta chain was carried out in a study of OX40 agonist ivuxolimab in advanced cancers. Overall study: The drug used for patients, ivuxolimab, was an agonistic anti-OX40 (CD134) antibody. The dose-escalation group included hepatocellular carcinoma, melanoma, renal cell carcinoma and head and neck cancer. Study results and caveats: At doses 0.1 to 3.0 mg/kg, CD4+ and CD8+ clones expanded.

V lost 0 bases, J lost 5 bases, and 11 bases lay in between. The CDR3 has 14 amino acids. CDR1 is MNHEY, CDR2 SMNVEV, per germline (reference sequence). Only in-frame clones appear in the TCRdb table, and some are missing; sequencing was by immunoSEQ multiplex PCR. The sample lists tens of thousands of clones, about 88% seen once, with over 0.25% in the top ten. The sample holds one count of this clone. What it recognizes is unknown. The sequenced sample was CD4+ or CD8+ T cells sorted from blood, obtained in a trial of the OX40 agonist ivuxolimab. The rearrangement joins TRBV27 to TRBJ2-7; no definite D call. The receptor's source is an adult with an advanced solid tumor such as melanoma, head and neck, liver or kidney cancer. The CDR3 region is CASSLSPFAHEQYF. The DNA of the CDR3 is TGTGCCAGCAGTTTATCGCCCTTCGCCCACGAGCAGTACTTC.